Following are 9 T cell receptor beta chains from one sample sequenced in a study of blood T cell repertoires in COVID-19. Sequencing used immunoSEQ multiplex PCR; TCRdb keeps in-frame clones, though not all of them. The sample consists of about 170,000 clones, less than 85% of them appearing once. Input material: peripheral blood. Source of these receptors: a woman older than 75 with acute or convalescent COVID-19.

The chain employs TRBV27 and TRBJ2-2; 10 nucleotides match TRBD1. Germline V gene sequence: CDR1 MNHEY, CDR2 SMNVEV (reference sequence). J was trimmed by 7 bases and V by 6 bases; bases with no gene match: 5. CDR3 length: 14 amino acids. CDR3 amino acids: CASRRQGAGGELFF. The CDR3 coding sequence is TGTGCCAGCAGAAGACAGGGGGCGGGCGGGGAGCTGTTTTTT.

The V and J genes are TRBV2 and TRBJ2-1; TRBD2 is a possible D gene (6 bases). CDR3 length: 13 amino acids. Trimming shortened V by 8 bases and J by 4 bases, and 12 bases separated the two germline ends. In germline, CDR1 is SNHLY, CDR2 FYNNEI. The CDR3 loop is CASSWTTYNEQFF. CDR3 DNA sequence: TGTGCCAGCTCTTGGACTACATACAATGAGCAGTTCTTC. Full variable domain (outside the CDR3, taken from reference TRBV2 and TRBJ2-1): EPEVTQTPSHQVTQMGQEVILRCVPISNHLYFYWYRQILGQKVEFLVSFYNNEISEKSEIFDDQFSVERPDGSNFTLKIRSTKLEDSAMYFCASSWTTYNEQFFGPGTRLTVL.

The J gene is TRBJ1-2, the V gene TRBV6-1; tentative D call: TRBD1 (6 bases). CDR3 length equals 14 residues. Per the germline V gene, CDR1 is MNHNS and CDR2 is SASEGT. The V end was cut by 2 bases, the J end by 4 bases, with 11 bases between. CDR3 residues: CASSEYGGGYGYTF. The CDR3 bases are TGTGCCAGCAGTGAATATGGGGGCGGCTATGGCTACACCTTC.

The chain has TRBV6-6 and TRBJ2-3, with D perhaps matching TRBD1 (5 bases). The CDR3 loop spans 14 amino acids. The germline V gene encodes CDR1 MNHNY and CDR2 SVGAGI (reference sequence). With 6 bases removed from V and 3 bases from J, the gap between germline ends came to 13 bases. CDR3 DNA sequence: TGTGCCAGCAGCTCAGGGTTGAGTACAGATACGCAGTATTTT. This sequence encodes CASSSGLSTDTQYF.

This rearrangement joins TRBV7-9 to TRBJ2-7; 8 bases are a match to TRBD1. In germline, CDR1 is SEHNR, CDR2 FQNEAQ (reference sequence). This CDR3 is built from 15 residues. The ends lost 0 bases at V and 11 bases at J; junction bases unmatched: 12. This CDR3 is CASSLAQGESPREYF. The CDR3 nucleotides are TGTGCCAGCAGCTTAGCACAGGGGGAAAGTCCTCGAGAGTACTTC.

The V call is TRBV7-9, the J call TRBJ1-5; D possibly corresponds to TRBD1 (5 bases). V was clipped by 1 base and J by 6 bases, with 7 bases between them. The germline CDR1 and CDR2 sequences are SEHNR and FQNEAQ (reference sequence). This CDR3 is 13 amino acids long. Written as DNA, the CDR3 is TGTGCCAGCAGCTTAGAGGGGTTTCAGCCCCAGCATTTT. It yields the protein CASSLEGFQPQHF.

The chain joins TRBV3-1 (or the pseudogene TRBV3-2) to TRBJ2-1; D call uncertain. Trimming removed 6 bases at V and 8 bases at J, with 8 bases between. Germline CDR1 is LGHDT and CDR2 is YNNKEL (reference sequence). This CDR3 region has 11 residues. DNA for the CDR3: TGTGCCAGCAGTCTAGTGGATGAGCAGTTCTTC. Its translation is CASSLVDEQFF.

The chain carries TRBV12-3 or TRBV12-4 and TRBJ1-1; D perhaps matches TRBD1 (6 bases). This CDR3 comprises 13 residues. V was clipped by 5 bases and J by 3 bases, with 10 bases between them. Here the CDR3 reads CASSMTGYTEAFF. CDR3 bases: TGTGCCAGCAGTATGACAGGCTACACTGAAGCTTTCTTT.

This clone turned up a few times. The V call is TRBV4-2, the J call TRBJ2-1, with 8 bases aligning to TRBD2. This CDR3 has 16 amino acids. Looked up from germline, CDR1 is LGHNA and CDR2 is YNFKEQ. V lost 0 bases to trimming and J lost 5 bases; unmatched junction nucleotides: 6. The CDR3 bases are TGTGCCAGCAGCCAAGATACAGCGGGGGCCCACAATGAGCAGTTCTTC. This gives the protein CASSQDTAGAHNEQFF.